These 21 T cell receptor beta chains share one sample of origin, sequenced in a study of blood T cell repertoires in COVID-19. The data were produced by immunoSEQ multiplex PCR, yet TCRdb's version contains in-frame clones alone and is incomplete. Of about 240,000 clones in the sample, roughly nine tenths are singletons; the top ten hold around 6.9%. The material sequenced was peripheral blood. The receptors were sampled from a man between 60 and 75 years old who had recovered from COVID-19.

The J gene is TRBJ2-3, the V gene TRBV9, with D possibly matching TRBD1 (6 bases). The CDR3 consists of 15 residues. Germline CDR1 is SGDLS and CDR2 is YYNGEE. Trimming pared 3 bases from V and 5 bases from J, leaving 16 bases between. CDR3 sequence: CASSASGAVIDTQYF. Written as DNA, the CDR3 is TGTGCCAGCAGCGCATCAGGGGCCGTAATAGATACGCAGTATTTT.

The chain couples TRBV5-1 to TRBJ2-1; no reliable D call. This CDR3 is built from 15 residues. Germline assignment: CDR1 SGHRS and CDR2 YFSETQ. Trimming left V 2 bases short and J 1 base short, with 10 bases between. CDR3 residues: CASSLSGQSYNEQFF. DNA for the CDR3: TGCGCCAGCAGCTTAAGTGGCCAATCCTACAATGAGCAGTTCTTC.

The rearrangement joins TRBV19 to TRBJ2-3; 12 bases agree with TRBD1. The germline V gene encodes CDR1 LNHDA and CDR2 SQIVND (reference sequence). Unmatched junction bases numbered 7, after V lost 3 bases and J lost 6 bases. This CDR3 is 16 amino acids long. CDR3 coding DNA: TGTGCCAGTAGTATTGGCGGGACAGGGGGCCGGGATACGCAGTATTTT. Its translation is CASSIGGTGGRDTQYF.

V is TRBV29-1 and J is TRBJ2-7, with unresolved D. CDR1 and CDR2 from the germline V gene are SQVTM and ANQGSEA. Between the trimmed V and J ends, which lost 1 base and 7 bases, there was a span of 11 bases. CDR3 length: 12 amino acids. DNA of the CDR3: TGCAGCGTTGAAGGCCTTACCGGGGAGCAGTACTTC. Translated, it gives CSVEGLTGEQYF.

The chain recombines TRBV20-1 with TRBJ2-7, with a possible D match to TRBD1 (5 bases). The CDR3 has 12 residues. With 3 bases removed from V and 0 bases from J, the gap between germline ends came to 6 bases. Germline V CDR1 and CDR2: DFQATT, SNEGSKA (reference sequence). CDR3 sequence reads: CSASGASYEQYF. Here the CDR3 DNA reads TGCAGTGCTAGTGGGGCCTCCTACGAGCAGTACTTC.

In its sample, this clone was seen once. The chain uses TRBV5-4 and TRBJ1-1, with TRBD1 matching 8 bases. In germline, CDR1 is SGHNT, CDR2 YYREEE (reference sequence). Trimming removed 0 bases from V and 5 bases from J; junction bases left unmatched: 6. This CDR3 spans 15 amino acids. The CDR3 sequence is CASSLGGQGMTEAFF. For the CDR3, the DNA is TGTGCCAGCAGCTTGGGCGGACAGGGCATGACTGAAGCTTTCTTT.

The chain recombines TRBV27 with TRBJ2-3; D uncertain. The CDR3 consists of 14 residues. Germline CDR1 MNHEY, CDR2 SMNVEV (reference sequence). Between the trimmed V and J ends, which lost 4 bases and 9 bases, there was a span of 17 bases. The chain's CDR3 is CASSSIADWPTQYF. In nucleotides, the CDR3 is TGTGCCAGCAGTTCCATCGCCGACTGGCCCACGCAGTATTTT.

This clone is a singleton in its sample. The chain employs TRBV10-3 and TRBJ2-7, with a tentative D call TRBD2 (5 bases). Trimming removed 10 bases at V and 6 bases at J, with 16 bases between. CDR3 length: 12 amino acids. From germline, CDR1 is ENHRY and CDR2 SYGVKD. This CDR3 is CATGPTEGEQYV. In DNA, the CDR3 is TGTGCCACCGGACCCACCGAGGGCGAGCAGTACGTC.

The V call is TRBV19, the J call TRBJ2-6, with a possible D match to TRBD1 (5 bases). The length of the CDR3 is 13 residues. V was clipped by 1 base and J by 12 bases, with 10 bases between them. Per the germline V gene, CDR1 is LNHDA and CDR2 is SQIVND (reference sequence). CDR3 nucleotides: TGTGCCAGTAGTATAGGCAGGGCAGTCGTCCTGACTTTC. Amino acids: CASSIGRAVVLTF.

The chain employs TRBV5-7 and TRBJ1-1, with 7 bases that match TRBD1. TRBV5-7 is recorded as an ORF, its role being uncertain. With V trimmed by 4 bases and J by 5 bases, 14 bases remained unmatched. The CDR3 loop spans 16 amino acids. This CDR3 is CASSDRQGSKGTEAFF. The CDR3 nucleotides are TGTGCCAGCAGCGACCGACAGGGCTCGAAGGGGACTGAAGCTTTCTTT.

This sequence joins TRBV10-3 and TRBJ2-7; 9 nucleotides line up with TRBD1. The CDR3 is 13 amino acids. Trimming took 8 bases from V and 2 from J; bases not matched to a gene: 4. Per germline, CDR1 ENHRY and CDR2 SYGVKD. The CDR3 loop is CAISGTGPYEQYF. The CDR3 DNA reads as TGTGCCATCTCCGGGACAGGGCCCTACGAGCAGTACTTC.

This chain connects TRBV4-2 to TRBJ2-2; 7 bases are shared with TRBD2. V shed 1 base, J shed 8 bases, and the junction held 7 bases outside the gene matches. This CDR3 is 15 amino acids long. Germline CDR1 reads LGHNA; CDR2 reads YNFKEQ. This chain's CDR3 is CASSQGASGEGELFF. Written as DNA, the CDR3 is TGTGCCAGCAGCCAAGGGGCTAGCGGAGAGGGGGAGCTGTTTTTT.

The table lists this clone with a count of one. The chain recombines TRBV21-1 with TRBJ2-3; TRBD1 is the table's D call, not checked against the DNA. TRBV21-1 constitutes a pseudogene. The CDR3 runs to 16 residues. DNA for the CDR3: TGTGCCAGCAGCAAAACTTCCAGGTCTGGCACAGATACGCAGTATTTT. It is translated as CASSKTSRSGTDTQYF.

The chain joins TRBV7-6 to TRBJ2-5; 7 positions match TRBD1. Germline V gene lookup returns CDR1 SGHVS and CDR2 FNYEAQ. CDR3 length: 16 residues. The trim removed 2 bases at V and 6 bases at J, leaving 12 bases unmatched. The CDR3 bases are TGTGCCAGCAGCTTAAGCTCCGGGACAGCGGAAAAGACCCAGTACTTC. This sequence encodes CASSLSSGTAEKTQYF. The entire variable domain, with the rest obtained from reference TRBV7-6 and TRBJ2-5, is as follows: GAGVSQSPRYKVTKRGQDVALRCDPISGHVSLYWYRQALGQGPEFLTYFNYEAQQDKSGLPNDRFSAERPEGSISTLTIQRTEQRDSAMYRCASSLSSGTAEKTQYFGPGTRLLVL.

This clone came up a few times. The J gene is TRBJ1-3, the V gene TRBV6-1, with D hard to call. The V and J ends lost 2 bases and 4 bases respectively, with 6 bases between them. Looked up from germline, CDR1 is MNHNS and CDR2 is SASEGT. The CDR3 covers 13 residues. DNA for the CDR3: TGTGCCAGCAGTGAAAAAGCGGGAAACACCATATATTTT. Protein product: CASSEKAGNTIYF.

The chain joins TRBV28 to TRBJ2-5; 9 positions agree with TRBD2. The V gene end was trimmed by 7 bases and the J gene end by 2 bases; junction bases not matched to a gene: 5. There are 14 residues in the CDR3. Per germline, CDR1 MDHEN and CDR2 SYDVKM. The CDR3 here is CASKIAGAQETQYF. Written as DNA, the CDR3 is TGTGCCAGCAAAATAGCGGGGGCACAAGAGACCCAGTACTTC.

This clone was seen many times. The CDR3 nucleotides read TGTGCCAGTAGCCCTTCAGGGGATACGCAGTATTTT. This encodes CASSPSGDTQYF. This chain connects TRBV19 to TRBJ2-3; TRBD1 is a possible D gene (5 bases). Germline loops: CDR1 LNHDA, CDR2 SQIVND (reference sequence). The CDR3 has 12 residues. V lost 6 bases and J lost 6, with 10 bases in between.

This clone turned up a few times. This chain connects TRBV2 to TRBJ2-2, with 7 nucleotides matching TRBD2. V dropped 4 bases and J dropped 6; count of bases not matched to a gene: 11. There are 16 residues in the CDR3. Looked up from germline, CDR1 is SNHLY and CDR2 is FYNNEI. This CDR3 is CASSGTSYGVAGELFF. Here the CDR3 DNA reads TGTGCCAGCAGTGGGACTAGTTATGGTGTGGCCGGGGAGCTGTTTTTT. Based on the CDR3 plus reference TRBV2 and TRBJ2-2, the full variable domain is EPEVTQTPSHQVTQMGQEVILRCVPISNHLYFYWYRQILGQKVEFLVSFYNNEISEKSEIFDDQFSVERPDGSNFTLKIRSTKLEDSAMYFCASSGTSYGVAGELFFGEGSRLTVL.

This rearrangement joins TRBV2 to TRBJ2-1; TRBD1 aligns across 9 bases. After removal of 7 bases from V and 2 bases from J, the junction contained 9 bases not matched to a gene. Germline values: CDR1 SNHLY, CDR2 FYNNEI. The CDR3 has 16 amino acids. This CDR3 reads CASTTGGYGPYNEQFF. CDR3 nucleotide sequence: TGTGCCAGCACTACAGGGGGCTACGGCCCCTACAATGAGCAGTTCTTC. Full variable domain (missing parts from reference TRBV2 and TRBJ2-1): EPEVTQTPSHQVTQMGQEVILRCVPISNHLYFYWYRQILGQKVEFLVSFYNNEISEKSEIFDDQFSVERPDGSNFTLKIRSTKLEDSAMYFCASTTGGYGPYNEQFFGPGTRLTVL.

The chain carries TRBV6-1 and TRBJ2-7; a possible D gene is TRBD1 (6 bases). Between the trimmed V and J ends, which lost 2 bases and 3 bases, there was a span of 8 bases. The CDR3 length is 13 residues. CDR1 and CDR2 from the germline V gene are MNHNS and SASEGT. CDR3 bases: TGTGCCAGCAGTGAATTCAGGGGCTACGAGCAGTACGTC. It is translated as CASSEFRGYEQYV.

Worth noting for this clone: The same CDR3 arises from other DNA sequences in this sample as well. This chain connects TRBV7-9 to TRBJ1-1, with 7 bases identical to TRBD1. This CDR3 is 13 amino acids long. V shed 5 bases and J 3 bases; nucleotides not matched to a gene: 3. The germline gives CDR1 SEHNR, CDR2 FQNEAQ (reference sequence). In DNA form, the CDR3 reads TGTGCCAGCAGCCCAACAGGGGACACTGAAGCTTTCTTT. This translates into CASSPTGDTEAFF.